This T cell receptor (beta chain) was retrieved from a study of blood T cell repertoires in COVID-19. Study overall: The United States, Italy and Spain were the sources of the acute and convalescent COVID-19 samples.

Per the original data handling: Reference gene primers were amplified, and this amplification served to estimate nucleated cell counts. The table came from immunoSEQ multiplex PCR; TCRdb's copy has only in-frame clones and leaves some out. From that table come the V and J calls and clone size; the DNA was used to work out D and trimming. Of 62,000 or so clones listed, just over 85% are singletons. This clone occurred a few times. The CDR3 loop spans 12 amino acids. The ends were cut back, 5 bases at V and 7 bases at J, with 15 bases in the middle. Germline CDR1 is SQVTM and CDR2 is ANQGSEA. The chain is built from TRBV29-1 and TRBJ2-7; D is perhaps TRBD2 (5 bases). The clonotype originates from a human donor in a cohort sampled during active COVID-19. Material for sequencing was peripheral blood. As DNA, the CDR3 is TGCAGCGTTTTAGGTATCCGGGGTGAGCAGTACTTC. It yields the protein CSVLGIRGEQYF.